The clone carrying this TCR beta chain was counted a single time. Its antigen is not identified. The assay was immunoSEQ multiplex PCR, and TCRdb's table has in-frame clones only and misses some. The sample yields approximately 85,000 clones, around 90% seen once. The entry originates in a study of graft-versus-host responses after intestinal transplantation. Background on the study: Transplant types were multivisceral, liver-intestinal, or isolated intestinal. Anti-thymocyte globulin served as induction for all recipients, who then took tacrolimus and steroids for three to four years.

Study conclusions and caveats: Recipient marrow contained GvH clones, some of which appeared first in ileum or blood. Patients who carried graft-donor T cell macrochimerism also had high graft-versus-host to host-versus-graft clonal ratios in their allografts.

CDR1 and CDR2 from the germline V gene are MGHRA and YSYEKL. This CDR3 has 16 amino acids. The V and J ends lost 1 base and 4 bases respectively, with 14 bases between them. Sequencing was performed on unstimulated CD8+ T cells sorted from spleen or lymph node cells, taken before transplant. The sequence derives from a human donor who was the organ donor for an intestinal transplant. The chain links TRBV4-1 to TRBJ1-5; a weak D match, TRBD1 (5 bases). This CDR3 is CASSQAGQGWNQPQHF. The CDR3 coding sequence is TGCGCCAGCAGCCAAGCCGGGCAGGGATGGAATCAGCCCCAGCATTTT.